The clone carrying this T cell receptor (beta chain) was observed a few times. Antigen specificity is unknown. The junction had 8 bases not matched to a gene; V was cut back by 1 base and J by 5 bases. The CDR3 is 16 residues long. CDR1 and CDR2 from the germline V gene are DFQATT and SNEGSKA (reference sequence). This specimen comes from a study of post-analysis software for immune sequencing data. TCR beta cDNA libraries included unique molecular identifiers. T cells numbering about 0.9 to 11 million yielded cDNA molecules that totaled some 500,000. One entry per CDR3 protein, called by TCRdb with MiXCR from the PCR reads. The repertoire holds 700,000 to 800,000 distinct CDR3 sequences, 25% to 30% seen once, with about 0.5% in the top ten. Regarding the study as a whole: TRBV5-6, TRBV5-1 and TRBV20-1 were among 4 or 5 TRBV segments more frequent in patients than controls.

The clonotype comes from a girl aged 5 to 17 with multiple sclerosis. The rearrangement uses TRBV20-1 and TRBJ2-3; 11 nucleotides align to TRBD2. Sequenced input: blood. CDR3 residues: CSARGGLAGGGDTQYF. As DNA, the CDR3 is TGCAGTGCTAGAGGCGGGCTAGCGGGAGGTGGAGATACGCAGTATTTT.